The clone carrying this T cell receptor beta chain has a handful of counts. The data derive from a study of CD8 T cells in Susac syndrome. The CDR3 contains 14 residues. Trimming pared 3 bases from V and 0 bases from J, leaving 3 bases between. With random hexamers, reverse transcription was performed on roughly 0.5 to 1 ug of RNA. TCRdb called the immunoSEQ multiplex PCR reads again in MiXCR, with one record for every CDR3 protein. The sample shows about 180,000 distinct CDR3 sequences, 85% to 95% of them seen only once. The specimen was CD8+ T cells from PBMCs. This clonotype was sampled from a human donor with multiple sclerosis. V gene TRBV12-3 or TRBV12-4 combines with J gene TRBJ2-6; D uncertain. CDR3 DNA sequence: TGTGCCAGCAGTTTTGGCTCTGGGGCCAACGTCCTGACTTTC. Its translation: CASSFGSGANVLTF.